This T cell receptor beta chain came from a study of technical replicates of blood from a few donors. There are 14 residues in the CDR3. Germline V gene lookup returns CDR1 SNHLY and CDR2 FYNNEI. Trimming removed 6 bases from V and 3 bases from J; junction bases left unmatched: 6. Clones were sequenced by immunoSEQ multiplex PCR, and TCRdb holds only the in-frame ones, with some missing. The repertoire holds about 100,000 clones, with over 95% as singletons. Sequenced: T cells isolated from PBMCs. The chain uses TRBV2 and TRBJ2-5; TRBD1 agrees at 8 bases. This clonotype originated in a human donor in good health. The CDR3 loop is CASSSLTGEETQYF. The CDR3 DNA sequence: TGTGCCAGCAGCTCATTGACAGGGGAAGAGACCCAGTACTTC. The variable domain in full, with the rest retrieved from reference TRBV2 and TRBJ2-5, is EPEVTQTPSHQVTQMGQEVILRCVPISNHLYFYWYRQILGQKVEFLVSFYNNEISEKSEIFDDQFSVERPDGSNFTLKIRSTKLEDSAMYFCASSSLTGEETQYFGPGTRLLVL.